This T cell receptor (beta chain) was captured by sequencing in a study of cytomegalovirus exposure and HLA in healthy donors. The V and J ends lost 6 bases and 5 bases, in that order; junction bases with no gene match: 8. The length of the CDR3 is 14 residues. CDR1 and CDR2 from the germline V gene are MNHEY and SVGAGI. At sampling all donors were nominally healthy, likely with unrecorded immune exposures. Study-level findings and limits: Rare sequences made up most TCRs, while some public TCRs were found in many donors.

As to this clone: Its target is unknown.

The study ran its PCR with 60 Vbeta and 13 Jbeta primers. Assay used: immunoSEQ multiplex PCR; TCRdb lists only in-frame clones, some missing. This repertoire includes approximately 110,000 clones. This sequence joins TRBV6-5 and TRBJ2-7; 9 bases match TRBD1. This sequence originates from a man aged 18 to 30 in good health and CMV-seronegative. The sequencing input was PBMCs. The chain's CDR3 is CASSYGDRVHEQYF. The DNA for the CDR3 is TGTGCCAGCAGCTACGGGGACAGGGTCCACGAGCAGTACTTC.